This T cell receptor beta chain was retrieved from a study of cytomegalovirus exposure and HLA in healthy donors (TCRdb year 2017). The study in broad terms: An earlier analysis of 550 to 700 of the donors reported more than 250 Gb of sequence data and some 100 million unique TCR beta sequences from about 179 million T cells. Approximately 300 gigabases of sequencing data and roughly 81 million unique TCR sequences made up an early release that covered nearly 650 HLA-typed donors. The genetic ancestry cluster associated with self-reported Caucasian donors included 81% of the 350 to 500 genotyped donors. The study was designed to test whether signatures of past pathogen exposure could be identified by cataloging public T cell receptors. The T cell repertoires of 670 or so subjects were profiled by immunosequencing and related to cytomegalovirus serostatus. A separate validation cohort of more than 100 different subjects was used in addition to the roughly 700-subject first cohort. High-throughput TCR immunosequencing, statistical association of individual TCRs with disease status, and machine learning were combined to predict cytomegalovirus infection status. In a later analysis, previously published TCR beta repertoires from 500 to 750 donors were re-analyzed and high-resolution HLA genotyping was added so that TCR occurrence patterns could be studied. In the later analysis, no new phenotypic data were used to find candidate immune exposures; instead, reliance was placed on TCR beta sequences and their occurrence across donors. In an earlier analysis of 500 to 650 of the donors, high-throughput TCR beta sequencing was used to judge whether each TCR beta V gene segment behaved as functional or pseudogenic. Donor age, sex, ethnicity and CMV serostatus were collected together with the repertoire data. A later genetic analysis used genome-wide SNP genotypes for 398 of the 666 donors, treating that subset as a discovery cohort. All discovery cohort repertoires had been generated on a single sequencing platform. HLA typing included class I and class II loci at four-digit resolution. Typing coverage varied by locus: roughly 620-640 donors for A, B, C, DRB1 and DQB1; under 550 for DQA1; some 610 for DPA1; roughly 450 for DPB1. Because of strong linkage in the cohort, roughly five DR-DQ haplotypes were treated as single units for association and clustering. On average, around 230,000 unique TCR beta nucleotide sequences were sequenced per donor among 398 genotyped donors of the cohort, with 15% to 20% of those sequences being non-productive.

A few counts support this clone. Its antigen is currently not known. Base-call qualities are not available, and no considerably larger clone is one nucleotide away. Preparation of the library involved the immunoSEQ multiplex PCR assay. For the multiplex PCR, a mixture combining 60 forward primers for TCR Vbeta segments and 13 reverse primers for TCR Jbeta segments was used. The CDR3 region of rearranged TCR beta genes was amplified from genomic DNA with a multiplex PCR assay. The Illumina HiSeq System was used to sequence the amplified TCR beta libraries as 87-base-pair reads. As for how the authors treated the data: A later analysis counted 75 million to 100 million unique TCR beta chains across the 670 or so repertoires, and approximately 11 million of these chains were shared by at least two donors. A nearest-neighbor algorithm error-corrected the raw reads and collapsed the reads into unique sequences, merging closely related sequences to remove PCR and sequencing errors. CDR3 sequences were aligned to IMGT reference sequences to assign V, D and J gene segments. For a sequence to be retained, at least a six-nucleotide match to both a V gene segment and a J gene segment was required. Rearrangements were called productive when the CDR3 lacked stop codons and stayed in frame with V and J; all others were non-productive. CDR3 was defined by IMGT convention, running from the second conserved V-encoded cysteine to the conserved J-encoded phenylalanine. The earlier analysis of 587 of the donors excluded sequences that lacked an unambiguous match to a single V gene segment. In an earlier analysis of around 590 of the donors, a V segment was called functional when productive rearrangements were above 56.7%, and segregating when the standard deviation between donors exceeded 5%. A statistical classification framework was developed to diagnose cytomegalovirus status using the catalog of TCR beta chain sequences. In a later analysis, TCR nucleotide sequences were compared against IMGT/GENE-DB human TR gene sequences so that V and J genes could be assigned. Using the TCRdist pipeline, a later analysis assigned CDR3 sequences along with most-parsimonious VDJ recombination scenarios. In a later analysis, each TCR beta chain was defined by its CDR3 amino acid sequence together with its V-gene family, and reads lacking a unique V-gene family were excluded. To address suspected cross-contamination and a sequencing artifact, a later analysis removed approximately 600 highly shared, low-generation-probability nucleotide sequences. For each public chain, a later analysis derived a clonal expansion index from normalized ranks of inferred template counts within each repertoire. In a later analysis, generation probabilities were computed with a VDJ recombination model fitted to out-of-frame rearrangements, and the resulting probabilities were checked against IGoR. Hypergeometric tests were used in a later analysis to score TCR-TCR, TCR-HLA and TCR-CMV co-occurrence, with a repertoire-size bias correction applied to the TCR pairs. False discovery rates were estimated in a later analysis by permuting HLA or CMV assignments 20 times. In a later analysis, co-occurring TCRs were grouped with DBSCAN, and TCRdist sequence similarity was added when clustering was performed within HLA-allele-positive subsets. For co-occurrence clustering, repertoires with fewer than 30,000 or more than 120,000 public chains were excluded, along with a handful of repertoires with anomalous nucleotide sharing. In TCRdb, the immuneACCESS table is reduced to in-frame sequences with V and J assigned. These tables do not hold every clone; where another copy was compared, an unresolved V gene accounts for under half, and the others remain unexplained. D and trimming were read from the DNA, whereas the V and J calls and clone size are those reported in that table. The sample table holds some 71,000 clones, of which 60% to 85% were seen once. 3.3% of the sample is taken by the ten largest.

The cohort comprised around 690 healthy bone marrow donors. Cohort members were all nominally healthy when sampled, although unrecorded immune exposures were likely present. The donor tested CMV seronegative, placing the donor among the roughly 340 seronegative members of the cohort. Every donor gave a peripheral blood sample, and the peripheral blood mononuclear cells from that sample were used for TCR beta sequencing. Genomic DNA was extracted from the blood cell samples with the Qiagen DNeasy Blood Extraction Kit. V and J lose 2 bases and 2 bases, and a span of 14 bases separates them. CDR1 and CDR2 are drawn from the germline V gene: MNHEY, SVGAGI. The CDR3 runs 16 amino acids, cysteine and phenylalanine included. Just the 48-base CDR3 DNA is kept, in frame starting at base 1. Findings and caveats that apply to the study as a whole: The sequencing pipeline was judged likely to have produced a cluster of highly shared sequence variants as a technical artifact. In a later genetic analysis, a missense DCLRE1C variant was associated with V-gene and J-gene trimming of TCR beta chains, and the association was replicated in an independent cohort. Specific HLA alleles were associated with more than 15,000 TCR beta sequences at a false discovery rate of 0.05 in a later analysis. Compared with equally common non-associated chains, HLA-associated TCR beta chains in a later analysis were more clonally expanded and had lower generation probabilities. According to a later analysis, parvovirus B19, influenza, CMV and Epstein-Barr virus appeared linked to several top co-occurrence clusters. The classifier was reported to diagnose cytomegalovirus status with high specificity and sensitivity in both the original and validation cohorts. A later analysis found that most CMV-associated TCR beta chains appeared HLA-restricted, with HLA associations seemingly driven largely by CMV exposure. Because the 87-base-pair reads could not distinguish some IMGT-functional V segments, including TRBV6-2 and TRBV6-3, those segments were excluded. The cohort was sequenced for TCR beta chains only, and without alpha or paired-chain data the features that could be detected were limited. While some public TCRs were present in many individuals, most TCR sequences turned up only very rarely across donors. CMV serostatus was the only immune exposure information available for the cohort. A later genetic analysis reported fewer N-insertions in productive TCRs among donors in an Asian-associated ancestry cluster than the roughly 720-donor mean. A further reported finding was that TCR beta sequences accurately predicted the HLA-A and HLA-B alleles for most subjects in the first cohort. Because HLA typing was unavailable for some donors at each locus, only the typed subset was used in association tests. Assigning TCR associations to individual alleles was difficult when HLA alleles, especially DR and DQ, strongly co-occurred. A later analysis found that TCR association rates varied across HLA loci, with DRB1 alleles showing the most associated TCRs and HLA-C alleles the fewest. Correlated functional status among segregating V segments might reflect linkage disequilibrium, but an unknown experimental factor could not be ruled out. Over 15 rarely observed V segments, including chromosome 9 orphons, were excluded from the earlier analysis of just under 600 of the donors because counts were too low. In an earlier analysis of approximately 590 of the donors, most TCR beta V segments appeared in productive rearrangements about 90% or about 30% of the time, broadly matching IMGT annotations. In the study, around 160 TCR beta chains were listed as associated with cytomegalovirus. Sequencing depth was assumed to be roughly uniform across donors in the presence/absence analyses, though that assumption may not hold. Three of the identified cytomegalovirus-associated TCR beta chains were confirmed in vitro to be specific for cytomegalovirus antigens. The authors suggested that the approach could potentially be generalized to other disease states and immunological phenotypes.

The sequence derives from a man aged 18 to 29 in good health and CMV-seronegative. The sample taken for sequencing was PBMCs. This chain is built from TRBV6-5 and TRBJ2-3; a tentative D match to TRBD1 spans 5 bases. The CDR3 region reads CASSYRWAGPTDTQYF. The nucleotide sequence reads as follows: TGTGCCAGCAGTTACCGGTGGGCAGGGCCCACAGATACGCAGTATTTT.